The 5 T cell receptor beta chains below come from one sample, sequenced in a study of identical twins. From the 5' RACE reads, TCRdb called clonotypes with MiXCR, one entry per CDR3 protein. Here the sample spans 350,000 to 600,000 distinct CDR3 sequences, 13% to 15% being singletons. The same data also went into a second study, on yellow fever vaccine responses in identical twins.

What was sequenced was CD4+ T cells sorted from blood. These receptors all stem from a woman under 30 in good health.

This clonotype was observed a few times. The V and J genes are TRBV6-4 and TRBJ2-7; D is undetermined. V gave up 3 bases and J gave up 6 bases, with 9 bases separating them. The germline gives CDR1 MRHNA, CDR2 SNTAGT. CDR3 length: 12 residues. The CDR3 sequence is CASSDGVGEQYF. CDR3 DNA: TGTGCCAGCAGTGATGGGGTAGGCGAGCAGTACTTC.

This clonotype turned up a few times. This sequence joins TRBV7-3 and TRBJ2-2; 8 nucleotides match TRBD1. V lost 3 bases and J lost 2; bases outside the gene matches: 2. Germline V gives CDR1 SGHTA, CDR2 FQGTGA. The CDR3 sequence is 15 residues long. This CDR3 reads CASSLDRVNTGELFF. CDR3 coding DNA: TGTGCCAGCAGCTTGGACAGGGTTAACACCGGGGAGCTGTTTTTT.

This clonotype was seen a few times. The J gene is TRBJ1-5, the V gene TRBV19; no clear D gene. Germline V lookup: CDR1 LNHDA, CDR2 SQIVND (reference sequence). V dropped 5 bases and J dropped 9 bases, with 14 bases sitting between them. This CDR3 contains 13 residues. The DNA of the CDR3 is TGTGCCAGTAGTGCAGAGGGAGGGTCGCCCCAGCATTTT. This encodes CASSAEGGSPQHF.

This clonotype came up a few times. The J gene is TRBJ1-3, the V gene TRBV10-3; unclear D gene. This CDR3 spans 15 amino acids. Germline assignment: CDR1 ENHRY and CDR2 SYGVKD. V dropped 0 bases and J dropped 4 bases, with 10 bases sitting between them. Here the CDR3 reads CAISESNGYGNTIYF. Written as DNA, the CDR3 is TGTGCCATCAGTGAGTCGAACGGGTACGGAAACACCATATATTTT.

A single count supports this clonotype. This chain joins TRBV6-1 and TRBJ2-7, with a weak D call TRBD1 (6 bases). CDR1 and CDR2 from the germline V gene are MNHNS and SASEGT. The V and J ends lost 6 bases and 7 bases respectively, with 19 bases between them. There are 14 residues in the CDR3. The CDR3, as DNA: TGTGCCAGCAGGCCCGTACAGGGTAGTGGAGAGCAGTACTTC. Translation: CASRPVQGSGEQYF.